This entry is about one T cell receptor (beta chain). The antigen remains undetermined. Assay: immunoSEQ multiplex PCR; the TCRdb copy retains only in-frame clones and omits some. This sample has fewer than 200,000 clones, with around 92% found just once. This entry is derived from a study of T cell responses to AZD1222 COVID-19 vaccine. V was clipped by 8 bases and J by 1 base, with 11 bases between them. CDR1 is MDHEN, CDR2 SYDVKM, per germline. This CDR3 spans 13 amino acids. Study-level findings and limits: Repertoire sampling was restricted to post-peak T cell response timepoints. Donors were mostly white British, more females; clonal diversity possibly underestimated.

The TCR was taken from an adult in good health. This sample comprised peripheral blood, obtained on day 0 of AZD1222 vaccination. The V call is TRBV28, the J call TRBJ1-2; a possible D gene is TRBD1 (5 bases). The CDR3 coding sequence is TGTGCCAGCGGGGGAGACCTTAACTATGGCTACACCTTC. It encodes CASGGDLNYGYTF.